Given below is one T cell receptor beta chain in context. Its antigen is not identified. The data were taken from a study of blood T cells in healthy people across ages. With V trimmed by 7 bases and J by 15 bases, 13 bases remained unmatched. The CDR3 extends over 13 amino acids. The germline V gene has CDR1 SGHTA and CDR2 FQGTGA. General observations from the study: No conclusive comparison of naive versus antigen-experienced cells was possible with unsorted PBMCs.

Alongside a J-beta primer mix, a sample-barcoded 5' primer served in a second PCR lasting about 7 to 12 cycles. Each CDR3 protein is one row after TCRdb ran MiXCR on the 5' RACE reads. The sample records around 580,000 distinct CDR3 sequences, roughly 43% being singletons. Sequencing was carried out using blood. This chain uses TRBV7-3 with TRBJ2-1; TRBD2 agrees at 9 bases. The sequence came from a man older than 75 in good health. Written as DNA, the CDR3 is TGTGCCAGCATCTTCTTTGCGGGAGGGCCTCGGTTCTTC. Amino acid sequence: CASIFFAGGPRFF.